This T cell receptor beta chain was sequenced in a study of CD8 T cells in Susac syndrome. Notes on the study in general: TCR sequencing and HLA analysis covered a relatively small number of individuals.

The CDR3 covers 17 residues. CDR1 is SGHNT, CDR2 YYREEE, per germline (reference sequence). The germline V and J ends were trimmed by 0 bases and 0 bases, with 13 bases remaining between them. This clonotype appeared once. Its antigen is not known. A quantity of roughly 0.5 to 1 ug RNA underwent reverse transcription using random hexamers. The immunoSEQ assay covered 54 Vbeta and 13 Jbeta segments for CDR3. TCRdb analysed the immunoSEQ multiplex PCR reads with MiXCR anew, one entry per CDR3 protein. The repertoire consists of 130,000 to 150,000 distinct CDR3 sequences, with 94% occurring once and the leading ten covering less than 0.095%. CD8+ and CD4+ T cells were negatively isolated; TEMRA cells were FACS-enriched.

The rearrangement links TRBV5-4 to TRBJ2-1; possible D gene TRBD1, 5 bases. The source material was CD4+ T cells from PBMCs. The sequence derives from a human donor in good health. The CDR3 protein is CASSLGQLLSSYNEQFF. DNA for the CDR3: TGTGCCAGCAGCTTGGGACAGCTCTTGAGCTCCTACAATGAGCAGTTCTTC.